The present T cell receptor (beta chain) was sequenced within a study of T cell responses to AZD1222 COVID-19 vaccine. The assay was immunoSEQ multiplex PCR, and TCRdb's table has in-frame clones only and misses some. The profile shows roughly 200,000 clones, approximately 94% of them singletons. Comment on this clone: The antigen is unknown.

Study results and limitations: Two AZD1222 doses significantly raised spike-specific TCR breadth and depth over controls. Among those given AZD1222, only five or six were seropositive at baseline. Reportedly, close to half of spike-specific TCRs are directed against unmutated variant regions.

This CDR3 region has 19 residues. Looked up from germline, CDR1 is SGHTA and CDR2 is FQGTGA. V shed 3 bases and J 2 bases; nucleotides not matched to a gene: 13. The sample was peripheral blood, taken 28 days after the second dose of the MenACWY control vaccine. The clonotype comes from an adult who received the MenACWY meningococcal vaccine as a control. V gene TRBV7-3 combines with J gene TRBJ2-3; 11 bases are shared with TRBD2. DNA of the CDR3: TGTGCCAGCAGCTTCGACTCTAGCGGGGGGCCCAGTGACACAGATACGCAGTATTTT. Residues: CASSFDSSGGPSDTDTQYF.